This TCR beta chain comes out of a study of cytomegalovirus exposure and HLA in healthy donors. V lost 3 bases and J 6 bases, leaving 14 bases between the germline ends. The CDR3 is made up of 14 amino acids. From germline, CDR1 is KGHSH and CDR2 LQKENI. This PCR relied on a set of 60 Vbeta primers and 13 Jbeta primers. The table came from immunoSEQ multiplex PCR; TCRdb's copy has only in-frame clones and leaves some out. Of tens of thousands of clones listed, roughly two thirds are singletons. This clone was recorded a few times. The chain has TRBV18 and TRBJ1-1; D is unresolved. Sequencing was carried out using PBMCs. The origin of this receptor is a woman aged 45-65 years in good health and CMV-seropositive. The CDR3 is CASSPGPPGAEAFF. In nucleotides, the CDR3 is TGTGCCAGCTCACCTGGGCCTCCCGGGGCTGAAGCTTTCTTT.